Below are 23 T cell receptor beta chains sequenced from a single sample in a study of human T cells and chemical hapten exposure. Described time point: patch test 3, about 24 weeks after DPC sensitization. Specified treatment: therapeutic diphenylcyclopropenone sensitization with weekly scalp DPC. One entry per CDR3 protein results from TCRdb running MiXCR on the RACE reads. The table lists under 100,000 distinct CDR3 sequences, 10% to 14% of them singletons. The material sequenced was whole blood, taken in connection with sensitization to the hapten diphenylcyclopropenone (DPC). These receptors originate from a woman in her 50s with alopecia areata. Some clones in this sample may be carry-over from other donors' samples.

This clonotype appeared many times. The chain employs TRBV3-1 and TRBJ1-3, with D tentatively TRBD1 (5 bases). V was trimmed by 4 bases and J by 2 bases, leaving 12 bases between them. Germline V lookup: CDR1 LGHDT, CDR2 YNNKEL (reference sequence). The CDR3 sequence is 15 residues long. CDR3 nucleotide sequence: TGTGCCAGCAGCCCCATTTTGGGGGCTGGAAACACCATATATTTT. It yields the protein CASSPILGAGNTIYF.

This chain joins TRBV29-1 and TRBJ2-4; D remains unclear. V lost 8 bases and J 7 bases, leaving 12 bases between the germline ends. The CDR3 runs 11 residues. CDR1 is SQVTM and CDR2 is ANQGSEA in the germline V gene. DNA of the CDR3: TGCAGCACTCTCGGTAACAACATTCAGTACTTC. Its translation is CSTLGNNIQYF.

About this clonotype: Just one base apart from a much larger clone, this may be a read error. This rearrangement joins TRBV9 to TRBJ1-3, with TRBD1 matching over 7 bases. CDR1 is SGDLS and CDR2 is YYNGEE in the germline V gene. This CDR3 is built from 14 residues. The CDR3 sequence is CASSQQGSGNIIYF. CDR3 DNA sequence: TGTGCCAGCAGCCAACAGGGGAGCGGAAACATCATATATTTT. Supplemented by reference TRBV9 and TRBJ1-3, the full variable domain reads DSGVTQTPKHLITATGQRVTLRCSPRSGDLSVYWYQQSLDQGLQFLIQYYNGEERAKGNILERFSAQQFPDLHSELNLSSLELGDSALYFCASSQQGSGNIIYFGEGSWLTVV.

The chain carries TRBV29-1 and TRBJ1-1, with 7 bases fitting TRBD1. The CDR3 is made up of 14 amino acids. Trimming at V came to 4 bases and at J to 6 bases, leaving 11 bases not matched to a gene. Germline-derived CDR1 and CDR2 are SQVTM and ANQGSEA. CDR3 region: CSVVRWSGGSEAFF. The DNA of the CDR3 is TGCAGCGTTGTTCGGTGGTCAGGGGGGTCTGAAGCTTTCTTT. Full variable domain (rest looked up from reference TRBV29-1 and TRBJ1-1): SAVISQKPSRDICQRGTSLTIQCQVDSQVTMMFWYRQQPGQSLTLIATANQGSEATYESGFVIDKFPISRPNLTFSTLTVSNMSPEDSSIYLCSVVRWSGGSEAFFGQGTRLTVV.

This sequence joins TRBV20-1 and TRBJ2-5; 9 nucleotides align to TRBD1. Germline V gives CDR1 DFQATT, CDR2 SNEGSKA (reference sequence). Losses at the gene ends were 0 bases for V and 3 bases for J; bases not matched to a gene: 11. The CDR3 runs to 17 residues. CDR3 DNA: TGCAGTGCTAGAGATTGGGGACAGGGCGGGGGAAAAGAGACCCAGTACTTC. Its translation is CSARDWGQGGGKETQYF.

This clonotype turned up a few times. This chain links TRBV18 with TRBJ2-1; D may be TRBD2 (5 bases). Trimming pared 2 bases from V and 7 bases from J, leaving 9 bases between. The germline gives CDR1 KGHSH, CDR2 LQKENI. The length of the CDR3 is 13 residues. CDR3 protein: CASSPRLANEQFF. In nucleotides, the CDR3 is TGTGCCAGCTCACCAAGGCTAGCAAATGAGCAGTTCTTC. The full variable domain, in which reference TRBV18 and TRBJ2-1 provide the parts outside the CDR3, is NAGVMQNPRHLVRRRGQEARLRCSPMKGHSHVYWYRQLPEEGLKFMVYLQKENIIDESGMPKERFSAEFPKEGPSILRIQQVVRGDSAAYFCASSPRLANEQFFGPGTRLTVL.

CDR3 DNA: TGTGCCAGCAGTTGGACAGGGGCGGAGGAAAAACTGTTTTTT. It encodes CASSWTGAEEKLFF. The rearrangement uses TRBV6-6 and TRBJ1-4; 9 bases agree with TRBD1. V shed 4 bases and J 8 bases; nucleotides not matched to a gene: 5. This CDR3 is 14 amino acids long. CDR1 MNHNY and CDR2 SVGAGI come from the germline V gene (reference sequence).

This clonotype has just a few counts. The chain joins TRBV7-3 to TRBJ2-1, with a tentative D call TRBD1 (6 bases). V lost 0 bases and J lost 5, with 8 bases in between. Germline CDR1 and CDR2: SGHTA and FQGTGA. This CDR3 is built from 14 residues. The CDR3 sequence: CASSLTRTDNEQFF. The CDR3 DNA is TGTGCCAGCAGCTTAACGAGGACAGACAATGAGCAGTTCTTC.

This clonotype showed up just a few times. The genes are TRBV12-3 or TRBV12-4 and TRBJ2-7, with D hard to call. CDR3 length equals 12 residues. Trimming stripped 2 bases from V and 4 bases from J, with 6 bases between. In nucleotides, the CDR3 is TGTGCCAGCAGTTTAACCCAATACGAGCAGTACTTC. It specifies CASSLTQYEQYF.

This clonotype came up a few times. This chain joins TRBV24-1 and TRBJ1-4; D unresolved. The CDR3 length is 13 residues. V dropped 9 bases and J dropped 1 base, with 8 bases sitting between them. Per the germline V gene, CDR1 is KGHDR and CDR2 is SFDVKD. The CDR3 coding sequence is TGTGCCACCGGAGGAGGAACTAATGAAAAACTGTTTTTT. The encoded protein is CATGGGTNEKLFF.

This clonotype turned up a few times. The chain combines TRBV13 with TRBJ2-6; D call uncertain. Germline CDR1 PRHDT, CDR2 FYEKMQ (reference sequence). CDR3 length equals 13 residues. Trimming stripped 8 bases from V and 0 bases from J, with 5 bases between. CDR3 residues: CASGLSGANVLTF. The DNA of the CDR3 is TGTGCCAGCGGCCTCTCTGGGGCCAACGTCCTGACTTTC.

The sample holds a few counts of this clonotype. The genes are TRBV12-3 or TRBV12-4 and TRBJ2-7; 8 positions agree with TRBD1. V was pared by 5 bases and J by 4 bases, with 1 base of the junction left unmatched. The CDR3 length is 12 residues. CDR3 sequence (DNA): TGTGCCAGCAGTAGGACAGGGTACGAGCAGTACTTC. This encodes CASSRTGYEQYF.

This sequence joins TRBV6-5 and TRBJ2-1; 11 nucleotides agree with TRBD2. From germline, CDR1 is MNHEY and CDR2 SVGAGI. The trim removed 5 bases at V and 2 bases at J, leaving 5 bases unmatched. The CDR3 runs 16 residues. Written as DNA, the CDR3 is TGTGCCAGCAGTCGATCACTAGCGGGAGCCTACAATGAGCAGTTCTTC. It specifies CASSRSLAGAYNEQFF.

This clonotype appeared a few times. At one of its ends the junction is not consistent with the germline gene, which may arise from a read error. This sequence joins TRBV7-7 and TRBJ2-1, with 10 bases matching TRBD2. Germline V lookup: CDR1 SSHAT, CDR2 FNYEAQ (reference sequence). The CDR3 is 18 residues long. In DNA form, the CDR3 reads TGTGCTAGCAGCTTAGCGCTCGAGCTAGCGGGAGACTACAATGAGCAGTTCTTC. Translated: CASSLALELAGDYNEQFF.

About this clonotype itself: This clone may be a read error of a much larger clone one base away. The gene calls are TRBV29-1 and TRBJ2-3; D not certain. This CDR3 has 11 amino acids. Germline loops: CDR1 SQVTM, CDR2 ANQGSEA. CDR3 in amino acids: CSARPADTLYF. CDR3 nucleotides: TGCAGCGCGAGACCCGCGGATACGCTGTATTTT.

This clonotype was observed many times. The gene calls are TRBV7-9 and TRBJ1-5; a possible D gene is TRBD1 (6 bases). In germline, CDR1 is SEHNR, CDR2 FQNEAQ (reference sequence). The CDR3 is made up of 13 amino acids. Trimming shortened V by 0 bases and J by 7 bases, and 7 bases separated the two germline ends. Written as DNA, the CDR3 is TGTGCCAGCAGCTTAGCAGGGGGACAGCCCCAGCATTTT. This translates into CASSLAGGQPQHF.

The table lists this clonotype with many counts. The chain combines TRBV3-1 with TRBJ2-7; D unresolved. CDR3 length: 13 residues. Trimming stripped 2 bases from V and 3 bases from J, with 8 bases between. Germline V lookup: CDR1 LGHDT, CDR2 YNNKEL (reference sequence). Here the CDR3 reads CASSQRQNYEQYF. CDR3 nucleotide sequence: TGTGCCAGCAGCCAAAGGCAGAACTACGAGCAGTACTTC.

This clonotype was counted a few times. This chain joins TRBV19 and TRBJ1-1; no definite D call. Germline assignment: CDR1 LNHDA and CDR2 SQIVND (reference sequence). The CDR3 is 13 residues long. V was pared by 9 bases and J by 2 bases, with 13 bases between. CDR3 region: CASTPPTNTEAFF. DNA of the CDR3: TGTGCCAGCACCCCCCCCACTAACACTGAAGCTTTCTTT.

The CDR3 DNA reads as TGTGCCAGCAGTCCCCGGGTAGCGGGATACAATGAGCAGTTCTTC. Its translation: CASSPRVAGYNEQFF. This chain uses TRBV12-3 or TRBV12-4 with TRBJ2-1; TRBD2 agrees at 8 bases. Losses at the gene ends were 5 bases for V and 4 bases for J; bases not matched to a gene: 7. The CDR3 is 15 residues long.

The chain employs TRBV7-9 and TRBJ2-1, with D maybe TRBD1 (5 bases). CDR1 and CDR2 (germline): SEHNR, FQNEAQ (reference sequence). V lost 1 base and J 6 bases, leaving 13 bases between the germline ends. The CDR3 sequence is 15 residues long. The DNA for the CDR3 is TGTGCCAGCAGCTTAGACCCGCCCAGGGTCAATGAGCAGTTCTTC. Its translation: CASSLDPPRVNEQFF.

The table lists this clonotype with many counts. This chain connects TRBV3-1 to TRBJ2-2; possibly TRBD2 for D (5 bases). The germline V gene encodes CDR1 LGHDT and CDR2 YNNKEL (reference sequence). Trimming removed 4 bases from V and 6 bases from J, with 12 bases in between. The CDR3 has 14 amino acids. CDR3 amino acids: CASSPPTGSGELFF. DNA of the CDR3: TGTGCCAGCAGCCCCCCCACGGGATCCGGGGAGCTGTTTTTT. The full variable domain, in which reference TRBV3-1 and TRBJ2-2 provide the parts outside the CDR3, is DTAVSQTPKYLVTQMGNDKSIKCEQNLGHDTMYWYKQDSKKFLKIMFSYNNKELIINETVPNRFSPKSPDKAHLNLHINSLELGDSAVYFCASSPPTGSGELFFGEGSRLTVL.

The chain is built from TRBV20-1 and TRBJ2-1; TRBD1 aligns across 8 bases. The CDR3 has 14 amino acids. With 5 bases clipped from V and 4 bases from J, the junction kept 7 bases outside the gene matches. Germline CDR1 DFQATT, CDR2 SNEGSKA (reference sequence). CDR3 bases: TGCAGTGCTTATAAACAGGGGGGTTACAATGAGCAGTTCTTC. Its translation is CSAYKQGGYNEQFF.

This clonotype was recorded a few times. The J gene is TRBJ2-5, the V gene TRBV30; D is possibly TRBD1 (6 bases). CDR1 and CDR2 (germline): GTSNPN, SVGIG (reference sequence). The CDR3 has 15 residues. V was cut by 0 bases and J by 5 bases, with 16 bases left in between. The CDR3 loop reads CAWSVRRRGTETQYF. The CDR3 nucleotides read TGTGCCTGGAGTGTACGTCGCAGGGGTACCGAGACCCAGTACTTC.